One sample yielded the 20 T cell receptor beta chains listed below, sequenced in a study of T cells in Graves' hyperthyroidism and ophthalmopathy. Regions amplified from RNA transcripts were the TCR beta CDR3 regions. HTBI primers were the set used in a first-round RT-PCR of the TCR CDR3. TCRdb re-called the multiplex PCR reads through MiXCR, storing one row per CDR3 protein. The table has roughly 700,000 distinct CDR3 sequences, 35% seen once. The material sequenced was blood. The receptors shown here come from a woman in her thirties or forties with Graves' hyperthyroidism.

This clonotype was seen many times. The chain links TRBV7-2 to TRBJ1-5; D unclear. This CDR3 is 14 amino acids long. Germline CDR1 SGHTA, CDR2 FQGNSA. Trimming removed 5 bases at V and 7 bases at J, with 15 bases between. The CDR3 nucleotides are TGTGCCAGCAGCCTGAAATATGGCGGGCAGCCCCAGCATTTT. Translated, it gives CASSLKYGGQPQHF.

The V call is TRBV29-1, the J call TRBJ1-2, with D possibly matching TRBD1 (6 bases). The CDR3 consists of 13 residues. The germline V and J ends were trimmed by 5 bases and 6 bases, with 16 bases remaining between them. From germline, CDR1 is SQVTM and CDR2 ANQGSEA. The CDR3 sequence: CSVLGASSHGYTF. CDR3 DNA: TGCAGCGTTTTGGGGGCGTCAAGCCATGGCTACACCTTC.

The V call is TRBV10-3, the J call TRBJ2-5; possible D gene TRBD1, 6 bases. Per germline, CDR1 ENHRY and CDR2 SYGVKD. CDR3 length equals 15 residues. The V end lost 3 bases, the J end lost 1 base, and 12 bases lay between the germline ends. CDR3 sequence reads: CAISETGTFQETQYF. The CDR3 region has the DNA TGTGCCATCAGTGAAACCGGGACATTCCAAGAGACCCAGTACTTC.

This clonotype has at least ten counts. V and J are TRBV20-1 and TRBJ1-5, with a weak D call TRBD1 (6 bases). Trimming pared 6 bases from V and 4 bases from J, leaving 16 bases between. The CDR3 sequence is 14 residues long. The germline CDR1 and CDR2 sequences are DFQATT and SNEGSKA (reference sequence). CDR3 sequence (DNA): TGCAGTGCCTTCCAGGGAGGGGGGAATCAGCCCCAGCATTTT. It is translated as CSAFQGGGNQPQHF.

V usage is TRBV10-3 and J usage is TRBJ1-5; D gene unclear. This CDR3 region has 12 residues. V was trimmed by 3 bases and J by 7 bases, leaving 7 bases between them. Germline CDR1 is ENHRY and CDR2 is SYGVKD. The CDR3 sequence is CAISDLKQPQHF. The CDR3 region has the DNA TGTGCCATCAGTGACCTGAAGCAGCCCCAGCATTTT.

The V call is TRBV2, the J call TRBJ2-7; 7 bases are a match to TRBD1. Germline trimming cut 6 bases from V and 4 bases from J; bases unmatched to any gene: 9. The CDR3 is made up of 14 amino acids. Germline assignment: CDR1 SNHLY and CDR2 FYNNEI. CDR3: CASRPQGTAYEQYF. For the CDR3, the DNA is TGTGCCAGCAGACCTCAGGGGACAGCTTACGAGCAGTACTTC. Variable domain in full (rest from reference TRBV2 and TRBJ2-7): EPEVTQTPSHQVTQMGQEVILRCVPISNHLYFYWYRQILGQKVEFLVSFYNNEISEKSEIFDDQFSVERPDGSNFTLKIRSTKLEDSAMYFCASRPQGTAYEQYFGPGTRLTVT.

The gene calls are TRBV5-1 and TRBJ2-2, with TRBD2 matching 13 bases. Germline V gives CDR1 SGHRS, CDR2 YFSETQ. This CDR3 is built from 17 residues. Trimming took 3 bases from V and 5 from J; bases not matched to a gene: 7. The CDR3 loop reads CASSSEGLAGFTGELFF. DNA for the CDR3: TGCGCCAGCAGCTCCGAGGGACTAGCGGGATTTACCGGGGAGCTGTTTTTT. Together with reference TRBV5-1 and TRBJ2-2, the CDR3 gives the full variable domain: KAGVTQTPRYLIKTRGQQVTLSCSPISGHRSVSWYQQTPGQGLQFLFEYFSETQRNKGNFPGRFSGRQFSNSRSEMNVSTLELGDSALYLCASSSEGLAGFTGELFFGEGSRLTVL.

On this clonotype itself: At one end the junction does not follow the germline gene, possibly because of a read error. Written as DNA, the CDR3 is TGTGCCAGCAGCGCCCGCGGCGGGGCAACTAATGAAGAACTGTTTTTT. Protein product: CASSARGGATNEELFF. The V gene is TRBV9, the J gene TRBJ1-4; weak D call: TRBD1 (5 bases). CDR1 SGDLS and CDR2 YYNGEE come from the germline V gene. The CDR3 has 16 amino acids.

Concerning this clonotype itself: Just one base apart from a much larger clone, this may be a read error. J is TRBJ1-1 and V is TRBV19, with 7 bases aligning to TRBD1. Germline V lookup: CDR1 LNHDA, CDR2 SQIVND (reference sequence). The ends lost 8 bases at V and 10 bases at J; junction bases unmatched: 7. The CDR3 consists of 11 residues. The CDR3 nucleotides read TGTGCCAGTGCCTCAGGGGGAGGAGCTTTCTTT. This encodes CASASGGGAFF.

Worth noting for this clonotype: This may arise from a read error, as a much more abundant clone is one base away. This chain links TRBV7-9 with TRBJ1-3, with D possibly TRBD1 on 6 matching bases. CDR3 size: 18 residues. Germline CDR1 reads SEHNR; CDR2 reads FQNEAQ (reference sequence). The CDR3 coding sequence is TGTGCCAGCAGCACCCGCAGGGGCCCTCCTCCAACTGGAAACATCATATATTTT. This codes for CASSTRRGPPPTGNIIYF.

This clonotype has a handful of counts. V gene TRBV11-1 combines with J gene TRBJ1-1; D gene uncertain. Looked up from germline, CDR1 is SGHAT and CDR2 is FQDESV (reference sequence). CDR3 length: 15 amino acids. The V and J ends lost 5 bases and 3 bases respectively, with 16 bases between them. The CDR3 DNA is TGTGCCAGCAGCCTTACTTTCGGTTGGGACACTGAAGCTTTCTTT. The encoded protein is CASSLTFGWDTEAFF.

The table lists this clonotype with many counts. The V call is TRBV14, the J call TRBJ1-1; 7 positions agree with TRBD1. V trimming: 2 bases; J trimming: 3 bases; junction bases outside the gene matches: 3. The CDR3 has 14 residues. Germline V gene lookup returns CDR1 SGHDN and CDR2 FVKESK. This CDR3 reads CASSQRQGYTEAFF. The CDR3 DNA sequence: TGTGCCAGCAGCCAACGACAGGGATACACTGAAGCTTTCTTT.

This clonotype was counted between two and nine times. CDR3 coding DNA: TGTGCCAGCAGCTTAACTCCACCGGGACAGGGGGACTACGAGCAGTACTTC. Residues: CASSLTPPGQGDYEQYF. This chain joins TRBV7-2 and TRBJ2-7; TRBD1 agrees at 11 bases. Per the germline V gene, CDR1 is SGHTA and CDR2 is FQGNSA. Trimming removed 2 bases from V and 3 bases from J; junction bases left unmatched: 9. This CDR3 contains 17 residues. The variable domain in full, with the rest retrieved from reference TRBV7-2 and TRBJ2-7, is GAGVSQSPSNKVTEKGKDVELRCDPISGHTALYWYRQSLGQGLEFLIYFQGNSAPDKSGLPSDRFSAERTGGSVSTLTIQRTQQEDSAVYLCASSLTPPGQGDYEQYFGPGTRLTVT.

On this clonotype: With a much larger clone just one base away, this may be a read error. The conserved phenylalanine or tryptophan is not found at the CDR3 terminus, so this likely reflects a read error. The CDR3 protein is CASSHTGTEAFL. CDR3 bases: TGTGCCAGCAGCCACACAGGGACTGAAGCTTTCCTT. The chain recombines TRBV6-5 with TRBJ1-1, with D maybe TRBD1 (6 bases). V lost 6 bases, J lost 5 bases, and 10 bases lay in between. CDR3 length: 12 amino acids. CDR1 and CDR2 (germline): MNHEY, SVGAGI.

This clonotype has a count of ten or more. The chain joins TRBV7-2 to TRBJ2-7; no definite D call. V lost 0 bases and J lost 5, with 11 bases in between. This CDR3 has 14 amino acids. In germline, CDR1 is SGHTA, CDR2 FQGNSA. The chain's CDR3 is CASSLADLPNEQYF. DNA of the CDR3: TGTGCCAGCAGCTTAGCCGACTTACCTAACGAGCAGTACTTC.

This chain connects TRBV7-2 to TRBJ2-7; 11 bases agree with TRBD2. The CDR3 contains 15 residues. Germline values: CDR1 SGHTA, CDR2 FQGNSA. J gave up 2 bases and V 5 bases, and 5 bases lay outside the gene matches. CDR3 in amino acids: CASSQRLAGPYEQYF. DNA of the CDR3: TGTGCCAGCAGCCAAAGACTAGCGGGACCCTACGAGCAGTACTTC. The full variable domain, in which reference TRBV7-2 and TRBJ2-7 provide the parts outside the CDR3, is GAGVSQSPSNKVTEKGKDVELRCDPISGHTALYWYRQSLGQGLEFLIYFQGNSAPDKSGLPSDRFSAERTGGSVSTLTIQRTQQEDSAVYLCASSQRLAGPYEQYFGPGTRLTVT.

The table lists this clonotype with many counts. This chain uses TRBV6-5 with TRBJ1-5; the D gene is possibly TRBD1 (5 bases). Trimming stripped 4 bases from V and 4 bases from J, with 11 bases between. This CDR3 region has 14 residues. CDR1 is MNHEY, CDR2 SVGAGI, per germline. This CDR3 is CASSSGTANQPQHF. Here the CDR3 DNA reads TGTGCCAGCAGTTCTGGGACGGCAAATCAGCCCCAGCATTTT.

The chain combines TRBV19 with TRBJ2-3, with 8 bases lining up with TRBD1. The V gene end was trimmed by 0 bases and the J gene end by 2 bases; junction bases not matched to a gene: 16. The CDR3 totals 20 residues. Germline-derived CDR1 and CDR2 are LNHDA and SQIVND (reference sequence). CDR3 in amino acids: CASSIDRALSSDRATDTQYF. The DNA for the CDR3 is TGTGCCAGTAGTATAGATCGGGCCCTATCCTCGGACAGGGCCACAGATACGCAGTATTTT. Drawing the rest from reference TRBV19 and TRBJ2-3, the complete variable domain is DGGITQSPKYLFRKEGQNVTLSCEQNLNHDAMYWYRQDPGQGLRLIYYSQIVNDFQKGDIAEGYSVSREKKESFPLTVTSAQKNPTAFYLCASSIDRALSSDRATDTQYFGPGTRLTVL.

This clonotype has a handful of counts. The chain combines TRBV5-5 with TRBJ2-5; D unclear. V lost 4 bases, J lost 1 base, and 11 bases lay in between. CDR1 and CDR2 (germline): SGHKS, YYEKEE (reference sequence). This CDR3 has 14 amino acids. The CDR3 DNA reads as TGTGCCAGCAGCCCCCAGGCCGCCCAAGAGACCCAGTACTTC. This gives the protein CASSPQAAQETQYF.

The CDR3 spells CAISYETGGNQPQHF. CDR3 nucleotide sequence: TGTGCCATCAGTTACGAGACAGGGGGCAATCAGCCCCAGCATTTT. The rearrangement joins TRBV10-3 to TRBJ1-5, with 8 bases lining up with TRBD1. Per germline, CDR1 ENHRY and CDR2 SYGVKD. This CDR3 has 15 residues. The trim removed 5 bases at V and 2 bases at J, leaving 5 bases unmatched.